The TCR beta chain under discussion was sequenced for a study of blood T cell repertoires in COVID-19. Study details: Samples taken during acute and convalescent COVID-19 were collected in the United States, Italy and Spain. Nucleic acid was either cDNA or gDNA, and it came from T cells, B-cell-depleted T cells, or PBMCs.

The J segment lost 2 bases and the V segment lost 5 bases, leaving 8 bases of the junction unmatched. CDR3 length: 15 amino acids. The germline CDR1 and CDR2 sequences are MDHEN and SYDVKM. How the authors handled the data: It was from reference gene primer amplification that nucleated cell counts were estimated. Only in-frame clones appear in the TCRdb table, and some are missing; sequencing was by immunoSEQ multiplex PCR. The V and J calls and clone size were taken over from that table, and D and trimming were inferred from the DNA. The sample records fewer than 80,000 clones, 87% being singletons.

Sequenced sample: peripheral blood. This receptor was identified in a young man with acute or convalescent COVID-19. The chain employs TRBV28 and TRBJ1-1; TRBD1 aligns across 7 bases. The CDR3: CASSGTGTVNTEAFF. In nucleotides, the CDR3 is TGTGCCAGCAGTGGTACAGGGACAGTTAACACTGAAGCTTTCTTT.